This TCR beta chain is from a study of blood T cells in healthy people across ages. Study-wide background: Through template switching, about one barcoded beta molecule was captured per two T cells, as measured in model experiments. Study conclusions and caveats: Age showed a roughly linear inverse relationship with TCR beta diversity per million T cells.

Donors ranged from roughly 6 to 90 years old and were healthy Caucasians in Russia. In this sample, this clonotype turned up many times. Its antigen is as yet unknown. A sample-barcoded 5' primer and a J-beta primer mix were used in a second PCR of about 7 to 12 cycles. Each cDNA molecule carried a tag from a template-switch adaptor that contained 12 random nucleotides. TCRdb re-derived calls from the 5' RACE reads in MiXCR, one entry per CDR3 protein. The table has 650,000 to 800,000 distinct CDR3 sequences, 45% to 60% seen once. In germline, CDR1 is DFQATT, CDR2 SNEGSKA (reference sequence). The CDR3 covers 14 residues. V was pared by 2 bases and J by 1 base, with 9 bases between.

The chain employs TRBV20-1 and TRBJ2-4; no clear D. The sequencing sample was made of blood. The clonotype originates from a woman of 80 years or more in good health. The CDR3 nucleotides are TGCAGTGCTAGAAGACCCATCGCCAAAAACATTCAGTACTTC. Encoded protein: CSARRPIAKNIQYF.